This T cell receptor (beta chain) was recovered during a study of regulatory T cells in long-lasting Graves disease. Study results and limitations: Persistent disease showed a preference for TRBV28, TRBJ1-2 and TRBJ2-5.

Library construction for TCR beta used iRepertoire HTBI primers and Arm-PCR of CDR3 regions. TCRdb analysed the multiplex PCR reads with MiXCR anew, one entry per CDR3 protein. The table includes 360,000 or so distinct CDR3 sequences, about 16% detected once. This clonotype was seen many times. Its specificity is not known. The CDR3 length is 12 residues. The ends were cut back, 6 bases at V and 5 bases at J, with 7 bases in the middle. Time point: newly diagnosed GD, antithyroid drugs for less than 3 months. The authors made the TCR library using RNA they extracted from PBMCs. This same sample was also part of a study on T cells in Graves' hyperthyroidism and ophthalmopathy. That paper states: When the TCR CDR3 underwent first-round RT-PCR, the HTBI primer set was used. Most clonotypes expanded in the thyroid (above 0.001) were also present in blood. Ophthalmopathy was predicted by the model a median of approximately 6.6 months ahead of onset.

The sequence was obtained from a woman younger than 35 with Graves disease. The sequencing here drew on peripheral blood mononuclear cells (PBMCs), taken at new diagnosis, from a patient treated with antithyroid drugs. V is TRBV12-3 or TRBV12-4 and J is TRBJ2-2, with no clear D. DNA for the CDR3: TGTGCCAGCAGGGTGGCTACCGGGGAGCTGTTTTTT. It yields the protein CASRVATGELFF.